The 5 T cell receptor beta chains presented below share a single source sample, sequenced in a study of spatial heterogeneity in lung cancer. Specified time point: sample taken at primary tumor resection. The sequenced material consisted of unsorted whole RNA from tumor, nontumor lung or frozen PBMC. TCRdb analysed the 5' RACE reads with MiXCR anew, one entry per CDR3 protein. The table lists tens of thousands of distinct CDR3 sequences, less than 15% of them singletons. Sample: PBMCs, taken at surgery. Source of these receptors: a male donor with early-stage non-small cell lung cancer.

The chain has TRBV7-2 and TRBJ1-4; a possible D gene is TRBD1 (5 bases). V shed 1 base and J shed 5 bases, with 11 bases lying between them. This CDR3 spans 15 amino acids. Germline assignment: CDR1 SGHTA and CDR2 FQGNSA. The CDR3 nucleotides read TGTGCCAGCAGCTTAGAGGGGACCCTAAATGAAAAACTGTTTTTT. It translates to CASSLEGTLNEKLFF.

In this sample, this clonotype turned up many times. V and J are TRBV7-3 and TRBJ2-3; D possibly corresponds to TRBD1 (6 bases). This CDR3 is 17 amino acids long. CDR1 and CDR2 (germline): SGHTA, FQGTGA. Trimming cost V 4 bases and J 3 bases, with 20 bases left between them. CDR3 sequence (DNA): TGTGCCAGCAGCTCCGTCCGGGACATTGGGGCAACAGATACGCAGTATTTT. This translates into CASSSVRDIGATDTQYF.

This clonotype appeared a few times. The chain recombines TRBV6-5 with TRBJ2-1; 9 bases are a match to TRBD2. The length of the CDR3 is 16 residues. Germline V gene data show CDR1 as MNHEY and CDR2 as SVGAGI. V dropped 4 bases and J dropped 9; count of bases not matched to a gene: 13. CDR3 in amino acids: CASSSPLAGGPIEQFF. CDR3 coding DNA: TGTGCCAGCAGTTCCCCTCTGGCGGGAGGGCCGATTGAGCAGTTCTTC.

There are many counts of this clonotype. A read error may account for a junction end that differs from germline. The CDR3 coding sequence is TGTGCTAGCAGCCTGATGCCGGGGTCCACAGATACGCAGTATTTT. It encodes CASSLMPGSTDTQYF. V usage is TRBV7-7 and J usage is TRBJ2-3; TRBD2 might be the D (5 bases). Germline lookup yields CDR1 SSHAT and CDR2 FNYEAQ (reference sequence). The CDR3 runs to 15 residues.

This clonotype turned up a few times. The V gene is TRBV7-2, the J gene TRBJ1-6; a weak D match, TRBD1 (5 bases). CDR3 length equals 16 residues. V lost 0 bases, J lost 5 bases, and 11 bases lay in between. Germline CDR1 reads SGHTA; CDR2 reads FQGNSA. In DNA form, the CDR3 reads TGTGCCAGCAGCTTAGCCGCGGGACGGAATAATTCACCCCTCCACTTT. Residues: CASSLAAGRNNSPLHF.